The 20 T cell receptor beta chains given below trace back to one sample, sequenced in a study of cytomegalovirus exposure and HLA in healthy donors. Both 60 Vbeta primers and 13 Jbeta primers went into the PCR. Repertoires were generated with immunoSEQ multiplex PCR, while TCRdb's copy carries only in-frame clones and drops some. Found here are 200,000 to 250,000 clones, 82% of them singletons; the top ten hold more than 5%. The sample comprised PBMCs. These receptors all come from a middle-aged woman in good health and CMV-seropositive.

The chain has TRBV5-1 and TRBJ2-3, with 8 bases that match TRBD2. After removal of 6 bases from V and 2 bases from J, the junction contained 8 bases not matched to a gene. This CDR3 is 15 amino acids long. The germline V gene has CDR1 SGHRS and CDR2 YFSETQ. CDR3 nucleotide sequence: TGCGCCAGCAAATCGGGGGGGACTTCCACAGATACGCAGTATTTT. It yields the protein CASKSGGTSTDTQYF.

In DNA, the CDR3 is TGTGCCAGCAGCATCCAACAGGGGGCAGGTGAGACCCAGTACTTC. Translation: CASSIQQGAGETQYF. The chain uses TRBV9 and TRBJ2-5; 9 nucleotides agree with TRBD1. The germline V gene encodes CDR1 SGDLS and CDR2 YYNGEE. The CDR3 totals 15 residues. V dropped 4 bases and J dropped 5; count of bases not matched to a gene: 9. Together with reference TRBV9 and TRBJ2-5, the CDR3 gives the full variable domain: DSGVTQTPKHLITATGQRVTLRCSPRSGDLSVYWYQQSLDQGLQFLIQYYNGEERAKGNILERFSAQQFPDLHSELNLSSLELGDSALYFCASSIQQGAGETQYFGPGTRLLVL.

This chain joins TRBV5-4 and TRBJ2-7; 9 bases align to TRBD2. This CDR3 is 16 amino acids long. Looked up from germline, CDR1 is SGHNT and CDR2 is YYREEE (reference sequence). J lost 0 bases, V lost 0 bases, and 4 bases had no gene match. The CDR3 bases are TGTGCCAGCAGCTTGGGAGCGGGAGGAAGCTCCTACGAGCAGTACTTC. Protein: CASSLGAGGSSYEQYF.

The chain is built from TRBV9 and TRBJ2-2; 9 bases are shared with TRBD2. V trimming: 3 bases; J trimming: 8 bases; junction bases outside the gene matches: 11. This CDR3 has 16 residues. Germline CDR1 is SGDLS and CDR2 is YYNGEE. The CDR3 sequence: CASSAGSSSGGGELFF. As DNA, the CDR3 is TGTGCCAGCAGCGCGGGGTCGAGTAGCGGGGGAGGGGAGCTGTTTTTT.

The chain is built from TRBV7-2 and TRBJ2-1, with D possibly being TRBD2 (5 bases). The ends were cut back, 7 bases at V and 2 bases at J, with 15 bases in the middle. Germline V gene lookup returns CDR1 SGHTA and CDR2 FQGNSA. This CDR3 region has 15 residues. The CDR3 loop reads CASTLERRPYNEQFF. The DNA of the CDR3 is TGTGCCAGCACACTAGAGCGGAGACCCTACAATGAGCAGTTCTTC.

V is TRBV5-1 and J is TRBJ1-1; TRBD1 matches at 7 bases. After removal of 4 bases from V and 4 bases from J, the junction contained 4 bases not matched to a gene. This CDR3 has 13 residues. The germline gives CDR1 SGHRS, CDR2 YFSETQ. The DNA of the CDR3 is TGCGCCAGCAGCACAGGGGTGGGCACTGAAGCTTTCTTT. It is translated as CASSTGVGTEAFF.

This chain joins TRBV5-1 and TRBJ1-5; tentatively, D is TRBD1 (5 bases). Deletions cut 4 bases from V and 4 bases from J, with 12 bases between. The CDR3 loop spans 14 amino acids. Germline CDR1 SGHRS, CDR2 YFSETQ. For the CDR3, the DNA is TGCGCCAGCAGCCTCCTGGACATGAATCAGCCCCAGCATTTT. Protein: CASSLLDMNQPQHF.

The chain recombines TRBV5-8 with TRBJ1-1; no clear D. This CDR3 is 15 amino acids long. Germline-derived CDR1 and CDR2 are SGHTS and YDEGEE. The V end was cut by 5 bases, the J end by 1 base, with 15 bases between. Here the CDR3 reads CASSINRAGNTEAFF. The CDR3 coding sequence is TGTGCCAGCAGTATTAACCGGGCGGGGAACACTGAAGCTTTCTTT.

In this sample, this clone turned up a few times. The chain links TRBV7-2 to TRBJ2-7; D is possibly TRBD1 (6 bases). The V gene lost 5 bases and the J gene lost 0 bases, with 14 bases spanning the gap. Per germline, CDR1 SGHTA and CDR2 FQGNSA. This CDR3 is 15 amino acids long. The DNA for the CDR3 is TGTGCCAGCAGCCCGCCGGGACAATTCTCCTACGAGCAGTACTTC. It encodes CASSPPGQFSYEQYF.

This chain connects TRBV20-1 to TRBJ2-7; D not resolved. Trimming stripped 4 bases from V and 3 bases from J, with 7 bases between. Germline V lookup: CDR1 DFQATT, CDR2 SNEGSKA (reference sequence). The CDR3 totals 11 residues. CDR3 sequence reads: CSAMAVYEQYF. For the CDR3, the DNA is TGCAGTGCTATGGCGGTCTACGAGCAGTACTTC.

Here the CDR3 reads CASGTSQETQYF. Written as DNA, the CDR3 is TGTGCCAGTGGGACAAGTCAAGAGACCCAGTACTTC. The J gene is TRBJ2-5, the V gene TRBV28, with D perhaps TRBD1 (6 bases). The CDR3 totals 12 residues. Trimming stripped 9 bases from V and 2 bases from J, with 10 bases between. Looked up from germline, CDR1 is MDHEN and CDR2 is SYDVKM.

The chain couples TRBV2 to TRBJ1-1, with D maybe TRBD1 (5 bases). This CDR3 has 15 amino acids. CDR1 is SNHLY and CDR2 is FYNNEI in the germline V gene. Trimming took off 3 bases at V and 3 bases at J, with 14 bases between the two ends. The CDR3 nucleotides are TGTGCCAGCAGTGATCGGGTTGCCAGGGACACTGAAGCTTTCTTT. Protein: CASSDRVARDTEAFF.

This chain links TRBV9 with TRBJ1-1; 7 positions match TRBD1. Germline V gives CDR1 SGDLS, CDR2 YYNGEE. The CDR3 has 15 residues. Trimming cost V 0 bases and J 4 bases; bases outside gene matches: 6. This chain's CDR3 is CASSVVGDSGTEAFF. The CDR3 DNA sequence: TGTGCCAGCAGCGTAGTGGGGGACAGCGGCACTGAAGCTTTCTTT.

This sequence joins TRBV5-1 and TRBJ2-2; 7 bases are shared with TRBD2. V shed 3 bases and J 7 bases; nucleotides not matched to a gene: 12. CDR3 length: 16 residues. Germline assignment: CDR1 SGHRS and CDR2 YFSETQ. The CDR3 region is CASSSPGLVIGGELFF. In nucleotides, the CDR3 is TGCGCCAGCAGCTCCCCCGGACTAGTCATCGGCGGGGAGCTGTTTTTT.

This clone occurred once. The CDR3 coding sequence is TGTGCCAGCAGCGTCACTAGCGGGATCTCAGATACGCAGTATTTT. Translation gives CASSVTSGISDTQYF. The chain recombines TRBV9 with TRBJ2-3; TRBD2 matches at 10 bases. The V gene end was trimmed by 2 bases and the J gene end by 4 bases; junction bases not matched to a gene: 4. Germline V gives CDR1 SGDLS, CDR2 YYNGEE. This CDR3 has 15 residues.

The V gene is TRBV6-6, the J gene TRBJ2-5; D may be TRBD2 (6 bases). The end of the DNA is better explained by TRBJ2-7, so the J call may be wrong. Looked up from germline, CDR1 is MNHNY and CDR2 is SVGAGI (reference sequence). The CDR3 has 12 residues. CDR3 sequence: CATREREYEQYF. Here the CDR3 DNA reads TGTGCCACCCGGGAGAGGGAGTACGAGCAGTACTTC.

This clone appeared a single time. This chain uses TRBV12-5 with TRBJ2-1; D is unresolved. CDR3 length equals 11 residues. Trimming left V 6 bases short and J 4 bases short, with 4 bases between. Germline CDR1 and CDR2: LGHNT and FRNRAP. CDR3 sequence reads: CASGRYNEQFF. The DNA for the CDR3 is TGTGCTAGTGGCCGTTACAATGAGCAGTTCTTC.

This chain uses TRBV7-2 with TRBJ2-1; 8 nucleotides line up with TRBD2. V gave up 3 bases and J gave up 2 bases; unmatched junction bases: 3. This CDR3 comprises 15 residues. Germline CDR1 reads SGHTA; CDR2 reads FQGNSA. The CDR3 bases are TGTGCCAGCAGCTTTAATAGCGGGGCCTACAATGAGCAGTTCTTC. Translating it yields CASSFNSGAYNEQFF. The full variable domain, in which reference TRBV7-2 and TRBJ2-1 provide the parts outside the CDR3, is GAGVSQSPSNKVTEKGKDVELRCDPISGHTALYWYRQSLGQGLEFLIYFQGNSAPDKSGLPSDRFSAERTGGSVSTLTIQRTQQEDSAVYLCASSFNSGAYNEQFFGPGTRLTVL.

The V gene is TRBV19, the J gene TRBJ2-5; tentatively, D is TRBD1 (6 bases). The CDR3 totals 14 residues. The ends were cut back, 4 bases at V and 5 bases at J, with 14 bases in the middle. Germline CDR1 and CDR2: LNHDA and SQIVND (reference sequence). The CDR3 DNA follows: TGTGCCAGTAGTACAGCAGGGGTCGGGGAGACCCAGTACTTC. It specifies CASSTAGVGETQYF. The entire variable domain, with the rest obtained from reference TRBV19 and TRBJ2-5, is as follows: DGGITQSPKYLFRKEGQNVTLSCEQNLNHDAMYWYRQDPGQGLRLIYYSQIVNDFQKGDIAEGYSVSREKKESFPLTVTSAQKNPTAFYLCASSTAGVGETQYFGPGTRLLVL.

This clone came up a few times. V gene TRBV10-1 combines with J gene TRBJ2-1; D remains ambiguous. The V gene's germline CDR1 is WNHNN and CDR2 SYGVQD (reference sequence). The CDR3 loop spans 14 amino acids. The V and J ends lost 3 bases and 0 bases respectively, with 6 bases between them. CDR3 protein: CASSESYSYNEQFF. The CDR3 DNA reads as TGCGCCAGCAGTGAAAGCTACTCCTACAATGAGCAGTTCTTC.